This entry lists 32 T cell receptor beta chains sequenced from one sample in a study of T cell repertoires in cytomegalovirus infection. TCRdb fed the reads into MiXCR, producing one record per CDR3 protein. This sample yields 150,000 to 180,000 distinct CDR3 sequences, of which about 25% are seen a single time; 11% belongs to the top ten. The sample taken for sequencing was PBMCs. The receptors come from a human donor in good health (CMV status not recorded). Some clones in this sample may be carry-over from other donors' samples.

This chain links TRBV11-1 with TRBJ1-4; D gene uncertain. V lost 4 bases and J lost 3, with 15 bases in between. The CDR3 spans 16 residues. Germline assignment: CDR1 SGHAT and CDR2 FQDESV (reference sequence). The CDR3 reads CASSSESDGPNEKLFF. The CDR3 nucleotides read TGTGCCAGCAGCTCAGAATCGGACGGACCTAATGAAAAACTGTTTTTT.

The J gene is TRBJ2-1, the V gene TRBV28; D remains unclear. Germline lookup yields CDR1 MDHEN and CDR2 SYDVKM. CDR3 length equals 16 residues. V dropped 7 bases and J dropped 1 base, with 17 bases sitting between them. CDR3 DNA sequence: TGTGCCAGCAAATTCCTGGACGTAGCATCCTACAATGAGCAGTTCTTC. Protein product: CASKFLDVASYNEQFF. Full variable domain (rest looked up from reference TRBV28 and TRBJ2-1): DVKVTQSSRYLVKRTGEKVFLECVQDMDHENMFWYRQDPGLGLRLIYFSYDVKMKEKGDIPEGYSVSREKKERFSLILESASTNQTSMYLCASKFLDVASYNEQFFGPGTRLTVL.

This clonotype appeared many times. The rearrangement joins TRBV27 to TRBJ1-5, with 9 bases matching TRBD1. CDR1 MNHEY and CDR2 SMNVEV come from the germline V gene (reference sequence). This CDR3 has 14 amino acids. V gave up 4 bases and J gave up 2 bases; unmatched junction bases: 0. CDR3 region: CASSWTGGNQPQHF. The CDR3 DNA is TGTGCCAGCAGTTGGACAGGGGGCAATCAGCCCCAGCATTTT.

Many counts were recorded for this clonotype. V usage is TRBV12-3 or TRBV12-4 and J usage is TRBJ2-5, with D uncertain. Trimming removed 2 bases from V and 1 base from J, with 11 bases in between. The CDR3 length is 15 residues. CDR3 DNA sequence: TGTGCCAGCAGTTTACTTCACGGGTTCCAAGAGACCCAGTACTTC. It yields the protein CASSLLHGFQETQYF.

This clonotype was counted only a few times. The chain links TRBV4-1 to TRBJ2-7; no reliable D call. Looked up from germline, CDR1 is MGHRA and CDR2 is YSYEKL. The CDR3 loop spans 12 amino acids. With 1 base removed from V and 6 bases from J, the gap between germline ends came to 7 bases. CDR3: CASSQGGSEQYF. The DNA for the CDR3 is TGCGCCAGCAGCCAAGGGGGAAGCGAGCAGTACTTC.

The chain couples TRBV12-5 to TRBJ1-6; D not resolved. Germline CDR1 and CDR2: LGHNT and FRNRAP. V lost 7 bases and J lost 0, with 10 bases in between. The CDR3 has 15 residues. For the CDR3, the DNA is TGTGCTAGTGTCCTGTACGGCTCCTATAATTCACCCCTCCACTTT. Translation gives CASVLYGSYNSPLHF.

The chain is built from TRBV10-3 and TRBJ2-1; TRBD1 might be the D (5 bases). CDR3 size: 13 residues. Germline V gene data show CDR1 as ENHRY and CDR2 as SYGVKD. Trimming removed 6 bases from V and 5 bases from J, with 11 bases in between. The CDR3 nucleotides read TGTGCCATCAGACCAGACAGTAACAATGAGCAGTTCTTC. It yields the protein CAIRPDSNNEQFF.

The rearrangement links TRBV6-1 to TRBJ1-1; D not certain. The germline gives CDR1 MNHNS, CDR2 SASEGT. The V and J ends lost 0 bases and 4 bases respectively, with 12 bases between them. This CDR3 is built from 15 residues. The chain's CDR3 is CASSEALGVSTEAFF. The CDR3, as DNA: TGTGCCAGCAGTGAAGCGCTTGGTGTGAGCACTGAAGCTTTCTTT.

This chain uses TRBV28 with TRBJ1-2, with D maybe TRBD1 (5 bases). Between the trimmed V and J ends, which lost 3 bases and 8 bases, there was a span of 16 bases. Germline loops: CDR1 MDHEN, CDR2 SYDVKM. The CDR3 sequence is 14 residues long. CDR3 loop: CASSLDIMVGGYTF. The CDR3 DNA sequence: TGTGCCAGCAGTTTGGACATCATGGTCGGGGGCTACACCTTC.

The rearrangement joins TRBV11-3 to TRBJ2-7; D could derive from TRBD1 or TRBD2 (5 bases each). Per the germline V gene, CDR1 is SGHNT and CDR2 is YENEEA. V was clipped by 1 base and J by 8 bases, with 12 bases between them. CDR3 size: 13 residues. The DNA for the CDR3 is TGTGCCAGCAGCTTAGCGAGGGGCGGTAAGCAGTACTTC. This codes for CASSLARGGKQYF.

V and J are TRBV4-3 and TRBJ2-3; 12 nucleotides agree with TRBD2. V shed 1 base, J shed 8 bases, and the junction held 7 bases outside the gene matches. Germline-derived CDR1 and CDR2 are LGHNA and YSLEER. This CDR3 region has 16 residues. DNA of the CDR3: TGCGCCAGCAGCCAAGGGACTAGCGGGATAGTCGGTACGCAGTATTTT. Residues: CASSQGTSGIVGTQYF.

This clonotype was found many times. V gene TRBV29-1 combines with J gene TRBJ2-5; D is perhaps TRBD1 (5 bases). The germline CDR1 and CDR2 sequences are SQVTM and ANQGSEA. The CDR3 sequence is 13 residues long. Trimming took 6 bases from V and 5 from J, leaving 16 bases between them. This chain's CDR3 is CSVPKGAAETQYF. The CDR3 region has the DNA TGCAGCGTACCCAAAGGGGCGGCGGAGACCCAGTACTTC.

At least ten counts were recorded for this clonotype. The chain has TRBV7-2 and TRBJ2-5, with 10 bases fitting TRBD2. The CDR3 is made up of 14 amino acids. The V gene's germline CDR1 is SGHTA and CDR2 FQGNSA. The J segment lost 4 bases and the V segment lost 6 bases, leaving 5 bases of the junction unmatched. The CDR3 DNA sequence: TGTGCCAGCAGGTCAGCGGGGGGGCGAGAGACCCAGTACTTC. It is translated as CASRSAGGRETQYF.

This clonotype has only a few counts. The chain carries TRBV11-2 and TRBJ2-3; the D gene is possibly TRBD2 (5 bases). This CDR3 has 14 residues. Germline V gene sequence: CDR1 SGHAT, CDR2 FQNNGV. The V and J ends lost 3 bases and 1 base respectively, with 8 bases between them. CDR3 sequence: CASSFGLRTDTQYF. For the CDR3, the DNA is TGTGCCAGCAGCTTTGGACTCCGCACAGATACGCAGTATTTT.

This clonotype appeared many times. V is TRBV7-2 and J is TRBJ1-6; no firm D call. Germline loops: CDR1 SGHTA, CDR2 FQGNSA. The CDR3 length is 16 residues. V dropped 5 bases and J dropped 0 bases, with 11 bases sitting between them. The CDR3 is CASSRRAVSYNSPLHF. Here the CDR3 DNA reads TGTGCCAGCAGCCGTAGGGCTGTCTCCTATAATTCACCCCTCCACTTT.

This clonotype has more than one count but fewer than ten. The rearrangement joins TRBV29-1 to TRBJ1-5, with D unclear. In germline, CDR1 is SQVTM, CDR2 ANQGSEA. The CDR3 contains 13 residues. V gave up 4 bases and J gave up 7 bases, with 14 bases separating them. CDR3 nucleotide sequence: TGCAGCGTTGTCGGGCTGAACGGACAGCCCCAGCATTTT. Residues: CSVVGLNGQPQHF.

This chain uses TRBV9 with TRBJ2-3, with 7 bases fitting TRBD1. Trimming cost V 0 bases and J 2 bases; bases outside gene matches: 3. Germline V lookup: CDR1 SGDLS, CDR2 YYNGEE. CDR3 length: 15 amino acids. The CDR3 nucleotides are TGTGCCAGCAGCGTAGAGGGACAGACCACAGATACGCAGTATTTT. The encoded protein is CASSVEGQTTDTQYF.

The rearrangement links TRBV28 to TRBJ2-7; TRBD2 aligns across 11 bases. J was trimmed by 6 bases and V by 7 bases; bases with no gene match: 8. This CDR3 region has 14 residues. Germline V lookup: CDR1 MDHEN, CDR2 SYDVKM. Written as DNA, the CDR3 is TGTGCCAGCACCCCACCGGGACTAGCGGCCGAGCAGTACTTC. It codes for CASTPPGLAAEQYF.

This chain joins TRBV5-4 and TRBJ1-1; weak D call: TRBD1 (6 bases). Germline V gene lookup returns CDR1 SGHNT and CDR2 YYREEE (reference sequence). The CDR3 length is 13 residues. V lost 2 bases and J 11 bases, leaving 16 bases between the germline ends. For the CDR3, the DNA is TGTGCCAGCAGCTTTGAAGCGGAGGGGGGGGCTTTCTTT. Its translation: CASSFEAEGGAFF.

This clonotype was observed at least ten times. This chain uses TRBV7-2 with TRBJ2-1; the match to TRBD2 covers 11 bases. The J segment lost 6 bases and the V segment lost 5 bases, leaving 6 bases of the junction unmatched. The CDR3 has 15 residues. The germline V gene has CDR1 SGHTA and CDR2 FQGNSA. CDR3 loop: CASSPLAGVVNEQFF. As DNA, the CDR3 is TGTGCCAGCAGCCCACTAGCGGGGGTAGTCAATGAGCAGTTCTTC.

The chain uses TRBV6-6 and TRBJ2-5, with 12 bases lining up with TRBD1. Losses at the gene ends were 5 bases for V and 5 bases for J; bases not matched to a gene: 9. Germline values: CDR1 MNHNY, CDR2 SVGAGI (reference sequence). This CDR3 is built from 16 residues. CDR3 in amino acids: CASSPGTGGASETQYF. The CDR3 region has the DNA TGTGCCAGCAGTCCCGGGACAGGGGGCGCGAGTGAGACCCAGTACTTC.

This chain joins TRBV19 and TRBJ2-3; D might be TRBD2 (6 bases). There are 15 residues in the CDR3. V was cut by 4 bases and J by 1 base, with 12 bases left in between. Germline values: CDR1 LNHDA, CDR2 SQIVND (reference sequence). The CDR3 is CASSTGVRGTDTQYF. CDR3 DNA: TGTGCCAGTAGTACGGGGGTACGGGGCACAGATACGCAGTATTTT.

By proportion, this clonotype is medium-sized (0.01 to 0.1%). CDR3 bases: TGTGCCAGCAGTAGGGACAGGAGCTCCTACGAGCAGTACTTC. Protein: CASSRDRSSYEQYF. The chain is built from TRBV6-1 and TRBJ2-7, with 8 bases that match TRBD1. CDR1 MNHNS and CDR2 SASEGT come from the germline V gene. V lost 5 bases, J lost 0 bases, and 3 bases stayed unmatched. The CDR3 runs to 14 residues.

In its sample, this clonotype was seen a few times. This chain uses TRBV11-2 with TRBJ2-4; weak D call: TRBD2 (5 bases). From germline, CDR1 is SGHAT and CDR2 FQNNGV. With 1 base removed from V and 8 bases from J, the gap between germline ends came to 12 bases. This CDR3 region has 14 residues. The CDR3 loop reads CASSLVGGGDIQYF. The CDR3 DNA follows: TGTGCCAGCAGCTTAGTAGGCGGAGGAGACATTCAGTACTTC.

The gene calls are TRBV29-1 and TRBJ1-5; possible D gene TRBD1, 5 bases. Germline V gene data show CDR1 as SQVTM and CDR2 as ANQGSEA. CDR3 size: 15 residues. V lost 5 bases and J lost 3, with 17 bases in between. The CDR3 sequence is CSVQAGKGSNQPQHF. Here the CDR3 DNA reads TGCAGCGTTCAGGCAGGGAAGGGATCCAATCAGCCCCAGCATTTT.

This clonotype was counted many times. This rearrangement joins TRBV7-2 to TRBJ2-5; 8 bases match TRBD1. The V gene end was trimmed by 1 base and the J gene end by 5 bases; junction bases not matched to a gene: 3. CDR1 is SGHTA, CDR2 FQGNSA, per germline. The CDR3 has 14 residues. CDR3: CASSLVTGGETQYF. CDR3 sequence (DNA): TGTGCCAGCAGCTTAGTAACAGGGGGGGAGACCCAGTACTTC.

There are a few counts of this clonotype. The chain employs TRBV10-3 and TRBJ2-3; the D gene is possibly TRBD2 (6 bases). Trimming cost V 6 bases and J 2 bases, with 12 bases left between them. The CDR3 has 14 amino acids. Germline V gene sequence: CDR1 ENHRY, CDR2 SYGVKD. The CDR3 region is CAIRGRTITDTQYF. CDR3 bases: TGTGCCATCAGAGGGAGGACGATCACAGATACGCAGTATTTT.

The rearrangement links TRBV24-1 to TRBJ2-3; 9 nucleotides agree with TRBD1. Germline V gene lookup returns CDR1 KGHDR and CDR2 SFDVKD. The V gene end was trimmed by 4 bases and the J gene end by 2 bases; junction bases not matched to a gene: 6. This CDR3 contains 16 residues. CDR3 coding DNA: TGTGCCACCAGTGAGCCGGGACAGGGTCACACAGATACGCAGTATTTT. Its protein is CATSEPGQGHTDTQYF.

V usage is TRBV11-2 and J usage is TRBJ2-3, with 12 bases aligning to TRBD2. The germline CDR1 and CDR2 sequences are SGHAT and FQNNGV. This CDR3 contains 17 residues. V trimming: 5 bases; J trimming: 5 bases; junction bases outside the gene matches: 11. CDR3 in DNA: TGTGCCAGCAGCGACCGATCTCCGGGACTAGCGGGAGATACGCAGTATTTT. This translates into CASSDRSPGLAGDTQYF.

This clonotype appeared a few times. The chain combines TRBV20-1 with TRBJ2-2; 8 bases are shared with TRBD2. Germline CDR1 and CDR2: DFQATT and SNEGSKA (reference sequence). The J segment lost 1 base and the V segment lost 2 bases, leaving 3 bases of the junction unmatched. CDR3 size: 15 residues. Here the CDR3 reads CSARRLAGNTGELFF. CDR3 sequence (DNA): TGCAGTGCTAGAAGGCTAGCGGGGAACACCGGGGAGCTGTTTTTT.

This clonotype was seen a few times. This rearrangement joins TRBV12-3 or TRBV12-4 to TRBJ1-2, with 7 positions matching TRBD1. CDR3 length: 16 residues. V lost 4 bases and J lost 2; bases outside the gene matches: 10. CDR3 amino acids: CASSSTGIRDNYGYTF. CDR3 in DNA: TGTGCCAGCAGTTCGACAGGGATTAGGGACAACTATGGCTACACCTTC.

This clonotype appeared many times. The chain employs TRBV10-3 and TRBJ1-1; the D is unclear. Trimming pared 1 base from V and 4 bases from J, leaving 10 bases between. From germline, CDR1 is ENHRY and CDR2 SYGVKD. The CDR3 has 14 residues. CDR3 sequence: CAISEWGLSTEAFF. The CDR3 nucleotides read TGTGCCATCAGTGAGTGGGGATTGAGCACTGAAGCTTTCTTT.